The clone carrying this TCR beta chain has a count of ten or more. Antigen specificity is unknown. The sample originates from a study of T cells in Graves' hyperthyroidism and ophthalmopathy. Those patients with uncontrolled infection, other autoimmune disease, pregnancy or lactation were excluded. Diagnosis rested on symptoms, serum thyroxine and TRAb, thyroid ultrasound, and orbital computed tomography. Study-level findings and limits: Blood also contained most expanded thyroid clonotypes above 0.001. Ophthalmopathy was told apart from stable hyperthyroidism by a 13 V-J model.

The CDR3 consists of 15 residues. The V gene end was trimmed by 6 bases and the J gene end by 5 bases; junction bases not matched to a gene: 10. In germline, CDR1 is SNHLY, CDR2 FYNNEI. RNA transcripts provided the source from which TCR beta CDR3 regions were amplified. During a first-round RT-PCR of the TCR CDR3, the HTBI primer set was used. Each CDR3 protein is one row after TCRdb ran MiXCR on the multiplex PCR reads. Found here are over 650,000 distinct CDR3 sequences, roughly 45% of them singletons; the top ten hold roughly 7.2%. The chain uses TRBV2 and TRBJ2-5, with 9 bases matching TRBD1. The sequenced sample was peripheral blood or thyroid tissue (not recorded which). The origin of this receptor is an adult man with Graves' disease, either hyperthyroidism or ophthalmopathy (not recorded which). CDR3 loop: CASRGGTGTRETQYF. The CDR3 DNA follows: TGTGCCAGCAGGGGGGGGACAGGGACGAGGGAGACCCAGTACTTC.